The 8 T cell receptor beta chains in this list originate from one sample, sequenced in a study of blood T cell repertoires in COVID-19. Assay: immunoSEQ multiplex PCR; the TCRdb copy retains only in-frame clones and omits some. The table shows 240,000 or so clones, with more than 80% occurring only once. The sample comprised PBMCs or T cells enriched from blood (not recorded which). The source is a man aged 45-65 years who had been exposed to COVID-19.

V and J are TRBV3-1 (or the pseudogene TRBV3-2) and TRBJ2-7; 11 bases match TRBD2. Germline V gene lookup returns CDR1 LGHDT and CDR2 YNNKEL (reference sequence). After removal of 1 base from V and 7 bases from J, the junction contained 3 bases not matched to a gene. The CDR3 is 14 amino acids. In DNA form, the CDR3 reads TGTGCCAGCAGCCAAGGGGGGACTAGCGGAGAGCAGTACGTC. Its translation: CASSQGGTSGEQYV.

This clone was picked up one time. This chain uses TRBV6-1 with TRBJ1-1, with no clear D. Germline V gene data show CDR1 as MNHNS and CDR2 as SASEGT. V gave up 0 bases and J gave up 3 bases, with 8 bases separating them. The CDR3 length is 14 residues. CDR3 nucleotides: TGTGCCAGCAGTGAAGCAGTGGCAGACACTGAAGCTTTCTTT. Translating it yields CASSEAVADTEAFF.

This CDR3 is CASSSGQPVSYGYTF. CDR3 nucleotides: TGTGCCAGCAGCAGCGGACAGCCCGTAAGCTATGGCTACACCTTC. The V call is TRBV6-6, the J call TRBJ1-2; maybe TRBD1 (6 bases). The V gene lost 6 bases and the J gene lost 4 bases, with 18 bases spanning the gap. Germline CDR1 and CDR2: MNHNY and SVGAGI (reference sequence). CDR3 length: 15 amino acids.

This clone has just a few counts. This chain links TRBV28 with TRBJ1-5; D unclear. Trimming took 7 bases from V and 0 from J, leaving 16 bases between them. In germline, CDR1 is MDHEN, CDR2 SYDVKM. The CDR3 has 16 residues. CDR3 loop: CASIDKSTYSNQPQHF. For the CDR3, the DNA is TGTGCCAGCATAGACAAGTCCACCTATAGCAATCAGCCCCAGCATTTT.

The chain is built from TRBV29-1 and TRBJ1-1; D is possibly TRBD1 (6 bases). The CDR3 is 15 residues long. Germline V lookup: CDR1 SQVTM, CDR2 ANQGSEA. Trimming left V 7 bases short and J 2 bases short, with 20 bases between. Written as DNA, the CDR3 is TGCAGCGCCTTGCTGTCCGGGACACACAACACTGAAGCTTTCTTT. Translating gives CSALLSGTHNTEAFF.

The J gene is TRBJ2-1, the V gene TRBV9, with 9 bases lining up with TRBD1. Unmatched junction bases numbered 2, after V lost 0 bases and J lost 7 bases. Germline CDR1 reads SGDLS; CDR2 reads YYNGEE. This CDR3 contains 14 residues. CDR3 protein: CASSVVGQGNEQFF. The CDR3 region has the DNA TGTGCCAGCAGCGTAGTGGGACAGGGTAATGAGCAGTTCTTC.

The genes are TRBV6-4 and TRBJ1-2, with D perhaps matching TRBD1 (6 bases). The CDR3 is 13 amino acids. The germline CDR1 and CDR2 sequences are MRHNA and SNTAGT. Between the trimmed V and J ends, which lost 5 bases and 2 bases, there was a span of 9 bases. In DNA form, the CDR3 reads TGTGCCAGCAGTACGGGACAAAACTATGGCTACACCTTC. Protein product: CASSTGQNYGYTF.

The chain has TRBV5-1 and TRBJ2-3; the D is unclear. The germline gives CDR1 SGHRS, CDR2 YFSETQ. The CDR3 has 13 amino acids. V was shortened by 0 bases and J by 4 bases, with 6 bases between the two germline ends. CDR3 nucleotide sequence: TGCGCCAGCAGCTTGGCTTTAGCAGATACGCAGTATTTT. This translates into CASSLALADTQYF.